Each of the 29 T cell receptor beta chains below was sequenced from the same sample in a study of beta chain features in type 1 diabetes. Study results and limitations: Shorter TCRB CDR3s, moderately but significantly so, were found in Type 1 diabetes patients in all four CD4+ subsets.

The entirety of the isolated RNA underwent reverse transcription, so expressed TCRB transcripts were sequenced. TCRdb's copy holds only in-frame clones and misses some; the assay was immunoSEQ multiplex PCR. The repertoire holds a few hundred thousand clones, with approximately 24% as singletons. Antigens of these TCRs are unknown. The source material was naive CD4+ T cells from blood. These receptors were obtained from a woman aged 25-40 years with type 1 diabetes.

This chain connects TRBV18 to TRBJ2-5; D remains ambiguous. The CDR3 runs 14 residues. CDR1 and CDR2 from the germline V gene are KGHSH and LQKENI. The ends were cut back, 2 bases at V and 1 base at J, with 8 bases in the middle. CDR3 protein: CASSPLRSQETQYF. In nucleotides, the CDR3 is TGTGCCAGCTCACCATTGAGGTCCCAAGAGACCCAGTACTTC.

This clone has a handful of counts. The rearrangement links TRBV6-6 to TRBJ2-7, with D perhaps TRBD2 (6 bases). This CDR3 contains 13 residues. The V gene lost 10 bases and the J gene lost 0 bases, with 13 bases spanning the gap. Per the germline V gene, CDR1 is MNHNY and CDR2 is SVGAGI (reference sequence). CDR3 region: CAISIGSSYEQYF. The DNA for the CDR3 is TGTGCCATCTCAATCGGGAGCTCCTACGAGCAGTACTTC.

This clone was counted a few times. The chain uses TRBV5-1 and TRBJ2-5, with 7 bases that match TRBD1. Germline-derived CDR1 and CDR2 are SGHRS and YFSETQ. The V gene end was trimmed by 4 bases and the J gene end by 4 bases; junction bases not matched to a gene: 10. This CDR3 is 15 amino acids long. The CDR3 DNA follows: TGCGCCAGCAGCGTGACAGGGAATGGCGGAGAGACCCAGTACTTC. Amino acids: CASSVTGNGGETQYF.

There are a few counts of this clone. The identical CDR3 is also encoded by other nucleotide sequences in the sample. V usage is TRBV5-1 and J usage is TRBJ2-5; 9 nucleotides match TRBD1. V lost 4 bases to trimming and J lost 2 bases; unmatched junction nucleotides: 0. In germline, CDR1 is SGHRS, CDR2 YFSETQ. The CDR3 has 13 residues. As DNA, the CDR3 is TGCGCCAGCAGCGGACAGGGGCAAGAGACCCAGTACTTC. Translated: CASSGQGQETQYF.

As concerns this clone: At the DNA level, this CDR3 is encoded by other sequences in the same sample as well. The chain links TRBV9 to TRBJ2-1; 10 bases align to TRBD2. The J segment lost 4 bases and the V segment lost 0 bases, leaving 4 bases of the junction unmatched. The CDR3 is 16 residues long. Germline V gene sequence: CDR1 SGDLS, CDR2 YYNGEE. The CDR3 is CASSVGLAGAYNEQFF. CDR3 nucleotide sequence: TGTGCCAGCAGCGTAGGGCTAGCGGGAGCTTACAATGAGCAGTTCTTC.

The table lists this clone with a few counts. This rearrangement joins TRBV30 to TRBJ2-1; D is unclear. The CDR3 totals 11 residues. The germline V gene encodes CDR1 GTSNPN and CDR2 SVGIG (reference sequence). Trimming shortened V by 4 bases and J by 6 bases, and 7 bases separated the two germline ends. CDR3 in amino acids: CAWTSSNEQFF. The CDR3 coding sequence is TGTGCCTGGACGAGTAGCAATGAGCAGTTCTTC.

The chain uses TRBV5-1 and TRBJ2-5, with 9 bases matching TRBD2. Unmatched junction bases numbered 2, after V lost 3 bases and J lost 2 bases. CDR1 is SGHRS and CDR2 is YFSETQ in the germline V gene. This CDR3 region has 14 residues. CDR3 in amino acids: CASSSTSGQETQYF. For the CDR3, the DNA is TGCGCCAGCAGCTCAACTAGCGGGCAAGAGACCCAGTACTTC.

V usage is TRBV9 and J usage is TRBJ2-5, with 10 bases matching TRBD2. The CDR3 runs to 15 residues. Trimming took 2 bases from V and 0 from J; bases not matched to a gene: 1. Germline-derived CDR1 and CDR2 are SGDLS and YYNGEE. The DNA for the CDR3 is TGTGCCAGCAGCGTTACTAGCGGGAACCAAGAGACCCAGTACTTC. Protein: CASSVTSGNQETQYF. Full variable domain (missing parts from reference TRBV9 and TRBJ2-5): DSGVTQTPKHLITATGQRVTLRCSPRSGDLSVYWYQQSLDQGLQFLIQYYNGEERAKGNILERFSAQQFPDLHSELNLSSLELGDSALYFCASSVTSGNQETQYFGPGTRLLVL.

This clone was seen only a few times. CDR3 protein: CASSWNRDRQKETQYF. In nucleotides, the CDR3 is TGTGCCAGCAGCTGGAACCGGGACAGGCAAAAAGAGACCCAGTACTTC. This chain uses TRBV5-4 with TRBJ2-5, with 8 nucleotides matching TRBD1. The CDR3 totals 16 residues. With V trimmed by 3 bases and J by 3 bases, 10 bases remained unmatched. Germline V CDR1 and CDR2: SGHNT, YYREEE (reference sequence).

This clone was counted once. Other nucleotide sequences from this sample produce the same CDR3. The chain is built from TRBV7-9 and TRBJ2-5, with TRBD2 matching 8 bases. The CDR3 spans 14 residues. V was pared by 5 bases and J by 3 bases, with 5 bases of the junction left unmatched. In germline, CDR1 is SEHNR, CDR2 FQNEAQ (reference sequence). The CDR3 sequence: CASSPTSGEETQYF. Written as DNA, the CDR3 is TGTGCCAGCAGCCCTACTAGCGGAGAAGAGACCCAGTACTTC.

This sequence joins TRBV7-3 and TRBJ2-1, with 8 bases matching TRBD2. V trimming: 4 bases; J trimming: 4 bases; junction bases outside the gene matches: 6. Germline V gene lookup returns CDR1 SGHTA and CDR2 FQGTGA. The CDR3 sequence is 15 residues long. The CDR3 nucleotides are TGTGCCAGCAGCTCCTCTAGCGGGCCTTACAATGAGCAGTTCTTC. This gives the protein CASSSSSGPYNEQFF.

In its sample, this clone was seen a few times. The J gene is TRBJ2-7, the V gene TRBV9; D is uncertain. Germline V gene data show CDR1 as SGDLS and CDR2 as YYNGEE. Trimming removed 0 bases at V and 2 bases at J, with 9 bases between. The CDR3 runs 14 residues. The CDR3 DNA follows: TGTGCCAGCAGCGTAGCCCCCTCTACCTACGAGCAGTACTTC. Protein sequence: CASSVAPSTYEQYF.

The rearrangement links TRBV6-4 to TRBJ1-1; 8 nucleotides agree with TRBD1. CDR1 and CDR2 from the germline V gene are MRHNA and SNTAGT. V lost 2 bases and J lost 5; bases outside the gene matches: 1. The CDR3 runs 13 residues. Written as DNA, the CDR3 is TGTGCCAGCAGTGACACAGGGGGTACTGAAGCTTTCTTT. Its translation is CASSDTGGTEAFF.

In its sample, this clone was seen a few times. The CDR3 region is CAWSPFSGASYEQYF. The CDR3 DNA follows: TGTGCCTGGAGTCCGTTTAGCGGCGCTTCCTACGAGCAGTACTTC. V and J are TRBV30 and TRBJ2-7; D possibly corresponds to TRBD2 (6 bases). Germline-derived CDR1 and CDR2 are GTSNPN and SVGIG (reference sequence). There are 15 residues in the CDR3. Deletions cut 2 bases from V and 1 base from J, with 15 bases between.

The sample holds a few counts of this clone. The V call is TRBV19, the J call TRBJ1-2; D uncertain. Germline CDR1 and CDR2: LNHDA and SQIVND (reference sequence). Between the trimmed V and J ends, which lost 5 bases and 6 bases, there was a span of 16 bases. The CDR3 is 14 residues long. CDR3 in amino acids: CASSFETVDHGYTF. Written as DNA, the CDR3 is TGTGCCAGTAGTTTCGAAACAGTGGATCATGGCTACACCTTC.

This clone was seen more than once but under ten times. This chain uses TRBV7-2 with TRBJ2-7; possible D gene TRBD1, 6 bases. V lost 4 bases and J lost 4, with 11 bases in between. CDR1 SGHTA and CDR2 FQGNSA come from the germline V gene. CDR3 size: 13 residues. CDR3: CASSSSQGYEQYF. The CDR3 DNA is TGTGCCAGCAGCTCATCACAGGGTTACGAGCAGTACTTC.

This clone appeared a few times. V is TRBV5-4 and J is TRBJ2-1; TRBD1 is a possible D gene (6 bases). The CDR3 runs to 15 residues. Deletions cut 0 bases from V and 3 bases from J, with 10 bases between. CDR1 SGHNT and CDR2 YYREEE come from the germline V gene (reference sequence). The DNA of the CDR3 is TGTGCCAGCAGCTTGGCCGTGGACAGCTACAATGAGCAGTTCTTC. Residues: CASSLAVDSYNEQFF. The variable domain in full, with the rest retrieved from reference TRBV5-4 and TRBJ2-1, is ETGVTQSPTHLIKTRGQQVTLRCSSQSGHNTVSWYQQALGQGPQFIFQYYREEENGRGNFPPRFSGLQFPNYSSELNVNALELDDSALYLCASSLAVDSYNEQFFGPGTRLTVL.

The rearrangement joins TRBV6-4 to TRBJ2-5; D might be TRBD2 (5 bases). The CDR3 totals 15 residues. CDR1 is MRHNA, CDR2 SNTAGT, per germline. The V gene lost 3 bases and the J gene lost 0 bases, with 11 bases spanning the gap. The CDR3 reads CASSEEGGNQETQYF. The CDR3 region has the DNA TGTGCCAGCAGTGAAGAGGGCGGAAACCAAGAGACCCAGTACTTC.

This rearrangement joins TRBV9 to TRBJ1-2; 7 nucleotides agree with TRBD1. This CDR3 region has 13 residues. After removal of 1 base from V and 8 bases from J, the junction contained 5 bases not matched to a gene. The germline CDR1 and CDR2 sequences are SGDLS and YYNGEE. CDR3 in amino acids: CASSVSGGKGYTF. The CDR3, as DNA: TGTGCCAGCAGCGTATCAGGGGGTAAGGGCTACACCTTC. Using reference TRBV9 and TRBJ1-2 for the parts outside the CDR3, the full variable domain is DSGVTQTPKHLITATGQRVTLRCSPRSGDLSVYWYQQSLDQGLQFLIQYYNGEERAKGNILERFSAQQFPDLHSELNLSSLELGDSALYFCASSVSGGKGYTFGSGTRLTVV.

The J gene is TRBJ2-2, the V gene TRBV2; TRBD2 aligns across 9 bases. CDR3 size: 15 residues. V was pared by 5 bases and J by 1 base, with 2 bases of the junction left unmatched. In germline, CDR1 is SNHLY, CDR2 FYNNEI. The CDR3 coding sequence is TGTGCCAGCAGTAATAGCGGGGGGAACACCGGGGAGCTGTTTTTT. Translating it yields CASSNSGGNTGELFF.

This clone has more than one count but fewer than ten. The CDR3 DNA reads TGTGCCAGCAGCCCATTAGCAGGGGGCTACACCTTC. Protein product: CASSPLAGGYTF. The J gene is TRBJ1-2, the V gene TRBV7-9, with TRBD1 as a possible D gene (5 bases). Germline V gives CDR1 SEHNR, CDR2 FQNEAQ (reference sequence). The CDR3 is 12 residues long. V was shortened by 5 bases and J by 8 bases, with 12 bases between the two germline ends. The complete variable domain, with remaining parts taken from reference TRBV7-9 and TRBJ1-2, reads DTGVSQNPRHKITKRGQNVTFRCDPISEHNRLYWYRQTLGQGPEFLTYFQNEAQLEKSRLLSDRFSAERPKGSFSTLEIQRTEQGDSAMYLCASSPLAGGYTFGSGTRLTVV.

The chain is built from TRBV9 and TRBJ2-1; 13 positions agree with TRBD2. The CDR3 runs to 13 residues. The trim removed 4 bases at V and 14 bases at J, leaving 6 bases unmatched. CDR1 is SGDLS, CDR2 YYNGEE, per germline. In DNA, the CDR3 is TGTGCCAGCAGCCAGGGACTAGCGGGATACGAGTTCTTC. The encoded protein is CASSQGLAGYEFF.

This clone has a single count. This chain connects TRBV28 to TRBJ2-7; a possible D gene is TRBD2 (6 bases). Trimming took off 6 bases at V and 0 bases at J, with 15 bases between the two ends. This CDR3 region has 15 residues. From germline, CDR1 is MDHEN and CDR2 SYDVKM. This CDR3 reads CASRQPGLLSYEQYF. The CDR3 DNA is TGTGCCAGCAGACAGCCGGGACTCCTCTCCTACGAGCAGTACTTC.

This clone has only a few counts. V usage is TRBV4-1 and J usage is TRBJ1-5, with D possibly matching TRBD1 (5 bases). The CDR3 has 14 amino acids. CDR1 is MGHRA and CDR2 is YSYEKL in the germline V gene. The V end lost 0 bases, the J end lost 2 bases, and 5 bases lay between the germline ends. Here the CDR3 DNA reads TGCGCCAGCAGCCAAGACAGGGGCAATCAGCCCCAGCATTTT. It translates to CASSQDRGNQPQHF.

In its sample, this clone was seen a few times. The V gene is TRBV7-2, the J gene TRBJ2-3; 9 bases agree with TRBD1. This CDR3 contains 15 residues. Germline-derived CDR1 and CDR2 are SGHTA and FQGNSA. Germline trimming cut 5 bases from V and 7 bases from J; bases unmatched to any gene: 10. CDR3: CASSRDRAERNTQYF. For the CDR3, the DNA is TGTGCCAGCAGCCGGGACAGGGCGGAAAGGAATACGCAGTATTTT.

The genes are TRBV7-9 and TRBJ2-1; tentative D call: TRBD2 (5 bases). Per germline, CDR1 SEHNR and CDR2 FQNEAQ (reference sequence). Trimming pared 0 bases from V and 2 bases from J, leaving 5 bases between. This CDR3 has 14 residues. The CDR3 here is CASSLAEAYNEQFF. The DNA of the CDR3 is TGTGCCAGCAGCTTAGCGGAGGCCTACAATGAGCAGTTCTTC.

This clone was counted between two and nine times. J is TRBJ1-2 and V is TRBV30; 8 nucleotides align to TRBD1. Germline V CDR1 and CDR2: GTSNPN, SVGIG (reference sequence). CDR3 size: 11 residues. V gave up 8 bases and J gave up 8 bases; unmatched junction bases: 7. This chain's CDR3 is CAGTGIWGYTF. The CDR3 nucleotides are TGTGCCGGGACAGGAATCTGGGGCTACACCTTC.

The chain has TRBV7-9 and TRBJ2-1; weak D call: TRBD2 (6 bases). The CDR3 length is 15 residues. V gave up 5 bases and J gave up 6 bases, with 17 bases separating them. Germline assignment: CDR1 SEHNR and CDR2 FQNEAQ (reference sequence). The CDR3 loop is CASSQLRLGGNEQFF. The CDR3 coding sequence is TGTGCCAGCAGCCAGCTCAGACTCGGGGGCAATGAGCAGTTCTTC.

There are a few counts of this clone. The chain has TRBV14 and TRBJ2-5, with TRBD2 as a possible D gene (5 bases). The V gene lost 3 bases and the J gene lost 4 bases, with 12 bases spanning the gap. Germline V lookup: CDR1 SGHDN, CDR2 FVKESK. The CDR3 runs to 14 residues. CDR3 nucleotides: TGTGCCAGCAGCCAGGCGGGCTCTATAGAGACCCAGTACTTC. Translated, it gives CASSQAGSIETQYF.